A selection of T cell receptor beta chains follows, all from one sample in a study of blood T cell repertoires in COVID-19. Generated by immunoSEQ multiplex PCR, the TCRdb table keeps only in-frame clones and is missing some. The sample holds more than 400,000 clones; around 90% are singletons and the top ten take under 0.75%. Sequenced sample: PBMCs or T cells enriched from blood (not recorded which). The receptors come from a woman between 18 and 29 years old who had recovered from COVID-19. Both conserved end residues are part of each CDR3. D genes are given only for firm matches. Expanded clones are given a class, and other clones once, few, many or no size at all.

j_gene | abundance | d_gene | v_gene | CDR3nt | CDR3aa
TRBJ1-1 | - | - | TRBV6-5 | TGTGCCAGCAGTCAACCCCAGGGGCGCGGCACTGAAGCTTTCTTT | CASSQPQGRGTEAFF
TRBJ2-3 | - | - | TRBV5-1 | TGCGCCAGCAGCTTGGGGGGGACTAGCACAGATACGCAGTATTTT | CASSLGGTSTDTQYF
TRBJ1-6 | - | TRBD1 | TRBV7-8 | TGTGCCAGCAGAAGACAGGGGTCTTCACCCCTCCACTTT | CASRRQGSSPLHF
TRBJ2-7 | - | - | TRBV24-1 | TGTGCCACCAGTGATTTGTTCGCACCGATCCCCAGCGCCCCCCGGGGCTACGAGCAGTACTTC | CATSDLFAPIPSAPRGYEQYF
TRBJ1-3 | few | TRBD1 | TRBV28 | TGTGCCAGCAGTTTAGTGACAGGGAATGCTGGAAACACCATATATTTT | CASSLVTGNAGNTIYF
TRBJ2-2 | - | - | TRBV2 | TGTGCCAGCAGTGATGGAGGCACCGGGGAGCTGTTTTTT | CASSDGGTGELFF
TRBJ2-5 | - | - | TRBV5-1 | TGCGCCAGCAGCTTGGGCGCAGGGGCTCAAGAGACCCAGTACTTC | CASSLGAGAQETQYF
TRBJ2-6 | - | TRBD1 | TRBV6-6 | TGTGCCAGCAGTCGAGTCTCGGGACAGAGCTCTGGGGCCAACGTCCTGACTTTC | CASSRVSGQSSGANVLTF
TRBJ2-5 | - | TRBD1 | TRBV19 | TGTGCCAGTAGTACCGGGACAGGGTCTGCCCAGTACTTC | CASSTGTGSAQYF
TRBJ2-3 | - | - | TRBV5-1 | TGCGCCAGCAGCTTGGGGCTAGGCGTCACAGATACGCAGTATTTT | CASSLGLGVTDTQYF
TRBJ1-4 | - | - | TRBV30 | TGTGCCTGGGCAGGGTTGGCTAATGAAAAACTGTTTTTT | CAWAGLANEKLFF
TRBJ2-5 | - | - | TRBV11-2 | TGTGCCAGCCGCGGCAAGGGGTTCCAAGAGACCCAGTACTTC | CASRGKGFQETQYF
TRBJ2-7 | once | - | TRBV4-1 | TGCGCCAGCAGCCACCCCCTCAGGACTGGGAGCTCCTACGAGCAGTACTTC | CASSHPLRTGSSYEQYF
TRBJ1-2 | few | - | TRBV6-1 | TGTGCCAGCAGTGTGAGGGGACACACCTCCTCTAACTATGGCTACACCTTC | CASSVRGHTSSNYGYTF
TRBJ2-7 | once | - | TRBV18 | TGTGCCAGCTCTAGAACTCTATCGCCAGGGGTCAACGAGCAGTACTTC | CASSRTLSPGVNEQYF
TRBJ1-4 | - | - | TRBV4-2 | TGTGCCAGCAGCCAAGATGGGGGGGCATATGAAAAACTGTTTTTT | CASSQDGGAYEKLFF
TRBJ1-2 | - | - | TRBV6-2/TRBV6-3 | TGTGCCAGCAGCGGCACGTCTAACTATGGCTACACCTTC | CASSGTSNYGYTF
TRBJ2-7 | - | TRBD1 | TRBV28 | TGTGCCAGCAGTTACCGGGACAGGATTGCGCAGTACTTC | CASSYRDRIAQYF
TRBJ2-7 | - | TRBD1 | TRBV3-1/TRBV3-2 | TGTGCCAGCAGCCCGGGAAGGGGGCTATGGCAGTACTTC | CASSPGRGLWQYF
TRBJ1-2 | - | - | TRBV20-1 | TGCAGTGCTAGTTTGTGGCAGGATTATGGCTACACCTTC | CSASLWQDYGYTF
TRBJ1-6 | - | TRBD1 | TRBV30 | TGTGCCTGGAGTGTAGGCAGGGGGTATTCACCCCTCCACTTT | CAWSVGRGYSPLHF
TRBJ2-2 | - | - | TRBV19 | TGTGCCAGTAGCCCCGGTCCGAACACCGGGGAGCTGTTTTTT | CASSPGPNTGELFF
TRBJ1-1 | - | - | TRBV18 | TGTGCCAGCTCACCAGGAGACACTGAAGCTTTCTTT | CASSPGDTEAFF
TRBJ1-1 | - | TRBD1 | TRBV6-6 | TGTGCCAGCAGTACACAGGGGATCGGGATCACTGAAGCTTTCTTT | CASSTQGIGITEAFF
TRBJ2-3 | - | - | TRBV10-3 | TGTGCCATCAGTTTGGGGACACCCGAAATTCAGTATTTT | CAISLGTPEIQYF
TRBJ1-2 | - | - | TRBV6-5 | TGTGCCAGCAGTTACTCCCGGGACACGGGCTACACCTTC | CASSYSRDTGYTF
TRBJ2-2 | - | - | TRBV5-1 | TGCGCCAGCAGCTACCAGGGAGGATGGGCCGGGGAGCTGTTTTTT | CASSYQGGWAGELFF
TRBJ1-1 | once | - | TRBV24-1 | TGTGCCACCAGTGATCCTGGGACATCGTACACTGAAGCTTTCTTT | CATSDPGTSYTEAFF
TRBJ1-2 | once | - | TRBV28 | TGTGCCAGCAGTTTAACCAGAAGCTACACCTTC | CASSLTRSYTF
TRBJ1-2 | - | TRBD1 | TRBV6-5 | TGTGCCAGCAGTTTCCGACAGGGGGCAGGTGGCTACACCTTC | CASSFRQGAGGYTF
TRBJ1-5 | - | - | TRBV6-1 | TGTGCCAGCAGTGAAGCGCTTCTGGGCAGGCCGGGGAGGCCCCAGCATTTT | CASSEALLGRPGRPQHF